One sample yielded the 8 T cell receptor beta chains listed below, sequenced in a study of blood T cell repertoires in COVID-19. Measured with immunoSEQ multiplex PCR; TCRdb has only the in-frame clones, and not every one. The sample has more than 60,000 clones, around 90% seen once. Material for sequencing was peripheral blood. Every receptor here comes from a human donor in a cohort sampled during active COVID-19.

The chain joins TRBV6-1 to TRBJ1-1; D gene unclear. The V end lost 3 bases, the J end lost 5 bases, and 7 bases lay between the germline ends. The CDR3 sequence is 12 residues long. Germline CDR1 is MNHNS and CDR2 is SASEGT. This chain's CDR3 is CASSEVETEAFF. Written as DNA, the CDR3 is TGTGCCAGCAGTGAGGTGGAGACTGAAGCTTTCTTT.

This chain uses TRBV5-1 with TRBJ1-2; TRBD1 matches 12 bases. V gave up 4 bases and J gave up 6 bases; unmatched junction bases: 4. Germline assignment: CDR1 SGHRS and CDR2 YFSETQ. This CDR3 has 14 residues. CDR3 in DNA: TGCGCCAGCAGCCGGGACAGGGGGCTTAATGGCTACACCTTC. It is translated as CASSRDRGLNGYTF.

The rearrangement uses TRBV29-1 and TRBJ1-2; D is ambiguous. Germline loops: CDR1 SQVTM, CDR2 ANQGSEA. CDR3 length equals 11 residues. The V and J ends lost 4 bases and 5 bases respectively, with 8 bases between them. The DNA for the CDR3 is TGCAGCGTTGGAGGTCTGTATGGCTACACCTTC. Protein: CSVGGLYGYTF. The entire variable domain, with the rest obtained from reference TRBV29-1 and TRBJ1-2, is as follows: SAVISQKPSRDICQRGTSLTIQCQVDSQVTMMFWYRQQPGQSLTLIATANQGSEATYESGFVIDKFPISRPNLTFSTLTVSNMSPEDSSIYLCSVGGLYGYTFGSGTRLTVV.

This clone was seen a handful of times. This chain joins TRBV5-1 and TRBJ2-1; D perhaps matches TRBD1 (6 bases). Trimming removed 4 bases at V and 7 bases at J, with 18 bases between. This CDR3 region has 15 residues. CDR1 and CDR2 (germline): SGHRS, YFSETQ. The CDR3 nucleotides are TGCGCCAGCAGCCAGGTCCAGGGGCGCAGGAATGAGCAGTTCTTC. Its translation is CASSQVQGRRNEQFF.

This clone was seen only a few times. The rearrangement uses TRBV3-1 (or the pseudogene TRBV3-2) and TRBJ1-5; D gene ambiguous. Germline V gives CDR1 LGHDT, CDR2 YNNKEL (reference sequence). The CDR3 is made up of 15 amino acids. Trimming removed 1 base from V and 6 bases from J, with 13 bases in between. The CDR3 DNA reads TGTGCCAGCAGCCAAGCCACAGTGGCGGGTCAGCCCCAGCATTTT. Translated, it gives CASSQATVAGQPQHF.

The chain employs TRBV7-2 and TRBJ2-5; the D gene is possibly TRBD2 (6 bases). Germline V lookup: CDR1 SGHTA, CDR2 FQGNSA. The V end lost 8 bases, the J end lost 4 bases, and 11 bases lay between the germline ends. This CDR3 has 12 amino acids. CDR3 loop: CASVDGGETQYF. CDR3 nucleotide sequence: TGTGCCAGCGTCGACGGGGGAGAGACCCAGTACTTC.

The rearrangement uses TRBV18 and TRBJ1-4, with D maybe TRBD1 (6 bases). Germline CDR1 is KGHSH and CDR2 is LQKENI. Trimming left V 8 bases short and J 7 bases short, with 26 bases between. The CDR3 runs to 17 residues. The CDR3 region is CASQLSGTQKRGEKLFF. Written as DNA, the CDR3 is TGTGCCAGCCAACTGTCCGGGACACAAAAGCGCGGTGAAAAACTGTTTTTT.

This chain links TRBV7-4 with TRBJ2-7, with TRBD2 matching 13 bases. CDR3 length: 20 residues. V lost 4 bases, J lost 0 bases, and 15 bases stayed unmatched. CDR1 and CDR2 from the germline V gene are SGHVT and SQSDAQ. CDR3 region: CASSYDPWTSGGASSYEQYF. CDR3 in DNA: TGTGCCAGCAGCTACGATCCCTGGACTAGCGGGGGTGCGAGCTCCTACGAGCAGTACTTC.